This TCR beta chain was recovered during a study of cytomegalovirus exposure and HLA in healthy donors. The wider study: Among the 370 or so donors who were genotyped, about 84% fell in the genetic ancestry cluster that is associated with self-reported Caucasian donors. Study observations and caveats: Researchers catalogued approximately 170 TCR beta chains as cytomegalovirus-associated.

A multiplex PCR was run with 60 Vbeta primers and 13 Jbeta primers. Per the original methods: In a later analysis, the count reached some 83 million unique TCR beta chains, with about 9.9 million shared. Sequencing was performed with immunoSEQ multiplex PCR; in TCRdb, only in-frame clones are kept and a portion is missing. V, J and clone size derive from that table, while D and trimming were established from the DNA sequence. The sample includes approximately 120,000 clones, under 85% of them seen just once. The V end lost 3 bases, the J end lost 3 bases, and 9 bases lay between the germline ends. Germline lookup yields CDR1 SGHDT and CDR2 YYEEEE. The length of the CDR3 is 13 residues. As for this clone: The target antigen is unknown.

V gene TRBV5-6 combines with J gene TRBJ1-2; the D gene is possibly TRBD1 (5 bases). The source is a man between 35 and 55 years old in good health and CMV-seronegative. The sequenced material came from PBMCs. CDR3 nucleotides: TGTGCCAGCAGCTCAGGGTACGACTATGGCTACACCTTC. Its protein is CASSSGYDYGYTF.